This TCR beta chain was sequenced for a study of blood T cell repertoires in COVID-19. For the study at large: Nucleic acid was either cDNA or gDNA, and it came from T cells, B-cell-depleted T cells, or PBMCs.

The repertoire was sequenced with immunoSEQ multiplex PCR; TCRdb's copy has only in-frame clones and lacks some. The sample gives about 180,000 clones, approximately 87% of which show up once; under 25% is in the top ten. The source material was peripheral blood. The source of this sequence is a man between 70 and 80 years old with active or convalescent COVID-19.

The chain's CDR3 is CASSQVRRREQYF. In nucleotides, the CDR3 is TGTGCCAGCAGCCAAGTGAGGAGGCGGGAGCAGTACTTC. The chain has TRBV14 and TRBJ2-7; maybe TRBD2 (5 bases). The V gene lost 1 base and the J gene lost 7 bases, with 11 bases spanning the gap. Per the germline V gene, CDR1 is SGHDN and CDR2 is FVKESK. The CDR3 covers 13 residues.